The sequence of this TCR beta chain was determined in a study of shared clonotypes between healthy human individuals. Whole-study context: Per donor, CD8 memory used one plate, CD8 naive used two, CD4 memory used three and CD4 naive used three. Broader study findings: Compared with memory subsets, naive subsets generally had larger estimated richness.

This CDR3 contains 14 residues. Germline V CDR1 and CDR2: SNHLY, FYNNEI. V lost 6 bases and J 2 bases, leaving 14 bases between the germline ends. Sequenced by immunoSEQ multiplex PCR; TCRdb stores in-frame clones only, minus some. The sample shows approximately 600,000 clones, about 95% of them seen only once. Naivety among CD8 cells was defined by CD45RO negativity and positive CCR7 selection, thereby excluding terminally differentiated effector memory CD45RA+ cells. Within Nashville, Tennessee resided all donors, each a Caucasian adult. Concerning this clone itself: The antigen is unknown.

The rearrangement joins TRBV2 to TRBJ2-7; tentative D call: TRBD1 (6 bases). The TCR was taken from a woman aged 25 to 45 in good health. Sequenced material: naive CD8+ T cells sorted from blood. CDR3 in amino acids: CASSGEGVAYEQYF. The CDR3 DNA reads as TGTGCCAGCAGCGGAGAGGGGGTAGCCTACGAGCAGTACTTC.